The 28 T cell receptor beta chains below all came from one sample that was sequenced in a study of cytomegalovirus exposure and HLA in healthy donors. The study ran its PCR with 60 Vbeta and 13 Jbeta primers. Using immunoSEQ multiplex PCR, the repertoire was profiled, and TCRdb retains in-frame clones only, with some absent. The sample has 150,000 to 200,000 clones; 85% are singletons. The sample was PBMCs. The receptors come from a boy younger than 10 in good health and CMV-seronegative.

This chain links TRBV6-1 with TRBJ2-3; 10 bases fit TRBD2. Trimming took 4 bases from V and 6 from J; bases not matched to a gene: 10. Germline-derived CDR1 and CDR2 are MNHNS and SASEGT. The CDR3 consists of 16 residues. CDR3 coding DNA: TGTGCCAGCAGTGCCTACTTCCAGCGGGAGGGGGATACGCAGTATTTT. Amino acids: CASSAYFQREGDTQYF.

This clone showed up just once. V is TRBV28 and J is TRBJ2-2; maybe TRBD2 (6 bases). V was shortened by 2 bases and J by 3 bases, with 10 bases between the two germline ends. CDR1 and CDR2 from the germline V gene are MDHEN and SYDVKM. This CDR3 has 15 amino acids. CDR3 amino acids: CASSLGGTYTGELFF. In nucleotides, the CDR3 is TGTGCCAGCAGTTTAGGCGGGACCTACACCGGGGAGCTGTTTTTT. Together with reference TRBV28 and TRBJ2-2, the CDR3 gives the full variable domain: DVKVTQSSRYLVKRTGEKVFLECVQDMDHENMFWYRQDPGLGLRLIYFSYDVKMKEKGDIPEGYSVSREKKERFSLILESASTNQTSMYLCASSLGGTYTGELFFGEGSRLTVL.

This sequence joins TRBV5-1 and TRBJ2-7; perhaps TRBD1 as D (7 bases). The CDR3 runs to 14 residues. Germline V gives CDR1 SGHRS, CDR2 YFSETQ. Deletions cut 4 bases from V and 2 bases from J, with 13 bases between. The CDR3 region has the DNA TGCGCCAGCAGCCCGACAGGGAGGACCTACGAGCAGTACTTC. Translated, it gives CASSPTGRTYEQYF.

This chain connects TRBV18 to TRBJ2-7, with TRBD1 as a possible D gene (6 bases). V dropped 4 bases and J dropped 5 bases, with 15 bases sitting between them. CDR3 size: 14 residues. Germline lookup yields CDR1 KGHSH and CDR2 LQKENI. CDR3 DNA sequence: TGTGCCAGCTCACTTGTGACCTGGGACAACGAGCAGTACGTC. Translating it yields CASSLVTWDNEQYV.

This chain joins TRBV6-1 and TRBJ1-2, with 7 bases lining up with TRBD1. After removal of 10 bases from V and 3 bases from J, the junction contained 14 bases not matched to a gene. Germline-derived CDR1 and CDR2 are MNHNS and SASEGT. The CDR3 is 15 amino acids. CDR3 bases: TGTGCCACCAATAGAAGGGACAGTATTGACTATGGCTACACCTTC. It yields the protein CATNRRDSIDYGYTF.

V usage is TRBV5-1 and J usage is TRBJ2-5; no reliable D call. Judging by the DNA end, TRBJ2-7 fits better; the J call may be wrong. The germline gives CDR1 SGHRS, CDR2 YFSETQ. The CDR3 covers 16 residues. CDR3 bases: TGCGCCAGCAGCTTGGGATGGGCTGGTGAGTCCTACGAGCAGTACTTC. This codes for CASSLGWAGESYEQYF.

The V gene is TRBV6-5, the J gene TRBJ2-3; 7 bases match TRBD1. The CDR3 is 14 amino acids. The V segment lost 6 bases and the J segment 3 bases; nucleotides outside the gene matches: 6. From germline, CDR1 is MNHEY and CDR2 SVGAGI. For the CDR3, the DNA is TGTGCCAGCAGACTAGACAGGGCTACAGATACGCAGTATTTT. Translated, it gives CASRLDRATDTQYF.

In regard to this clone: A read error may produce the germline difference seen at one junction end. V gene TRBV7-7 combines with J gene TRBJ2-2, with a tentative D call TRBD2 (6 bases). The length of the CDR3 is 13 residues. Germline CDR1 reads SSHAT; CDR2 reads FNYEAQ (reference sequence). CDR3 residues: CASSLVEGRELFF. The CDR3 coding sequence is TGTGCTAGCAGCTTAGTGGAGGGGCGGGAGCTGTTTTTT.

The CDR3 coding sequence is TGTGCCAGCAGTTTAGGGCCTGACGGCGCGGAGACCCAGTACTTC. Its translation: CASSLGPDGAETQYF. The rearrangement uses TRBV27 and TRBJ2-5; D unresolved. There are 15 residues in the CDR3. Per the germline V gene, CDR1 is MNHEY and CDR2 is SMNVEV (reference sequence). Trimming took off 2 bases at V and 5 bases at J, with 15 bases between the two ends.

V and J are TRBV19 and TRBJ2-5; a weak D match, TRBD1 (5 bases). Trimming took off 3 bases at V and 2 bases at J, with 16 bases between the two ends. CDR1 and CDR2 (germline): LNHDA, SQIVND (reference sequence). The CDR3 contains 16 residues. The CDR3 loop is CASSMNPPWTQETQYF. CDR3 DNA: TGTGCCAGTAGTATGAACCCTCCGTGGACACAAGAGACCCAGTACTTC.

The chain combines TRBV2 with TRBJ2-3; 10 nucleotides match TRBD1. CDR1 and CDR2 (germline): SNHLY, FYNNEI. The CDR3 totals 14 residues. The trim removed 11 bases at V and 2 bases at J, leaving 7 bases unmatched. This chain's CDR3 is CAARDRGLTDTQYF. CDR3 nucleotides: TGTGCCGCCCGGGACAGGGGCCTCACAGATACGCAGTATTTT.

This chain uses TRBV13 with TRBJ2-3; D not resolved. The CDR3 has 12 residues. Between the trimmed V and J ends, which lost 4 bases and 2 bases, there was a span of 4 bases. Germline V lookup: CDR1 PRHDT, CDR2 FYEKMQ (reference sequence). The CDR3 DNA reads as TGTGCCAGCAGCTCAGACACAGATACGCAGTATTTT. This encodes CASSSDTDTQYF.

The rearrangement links TRBV5-4 to TRBJ2-2; D ambiguous. This CDR3 has 14 residues. V lost 2 bases, J lost 2 bases, and 7 bases lay in between. Germline V CDR1 and CDR2: SGHNT, YYREEE (reference sequence). The CDR3 bases are TGTGCCAGCAGCTTCGGGTCTAACACCGGGGAGCTGTTTTTT. It specifies CASSFGSNTGELFF.

The V gene is TRBV6-1, the J gene TRBJ1-1; 11 bases map to TRBD1. With V trimmed by 7 bases and J by 10 bases, 8 bases remained unmatched. This CDR3 region has 13 residues. Germline V gives CDR1 MNHNS, CDR2 SASEGT. The CDR3 sequence: CASTRTGGGGAFF. The CDR3 DNA follows: TGTGCCAGCACCAGGACAGGGGGCGGCGGAGCTTTCTTT.

This chain joins TRBV28 and TRBJ2-1, with 8 nucleotides matching TRBD2. The CDR3 runs to 15 residues. After removal of 4 bases from V and 5 bases from J, the junction contained 7 bases not matched to a gene. The germline CDR1 and CDR2 sequences are MDHEN and SYDVKM. CDR3 bases: TGTGCCAGCAGTTCCTCCCTAGCGGGTCACAATGAGCAGTTCTTC. This sequence encodes CASSSSLAGHNEQFF.

CDR3 sequence (DNA): TGTGCCAGCAGCGCCCAAGTGCGCGCCGCCTCCTACAATGAGCAGTTCTTC. Protein product: CASSAQVRAASYNEQFF. J is TRBJ2-1 and V is TRBV7-3, with D hard to call. The CDR3 is 17 amino acids. V lost 5 bases and J lost 0, with 17 bases in between. The germline CDR1 and CDR2 sequences are SGHTA and FQGTGA.

This chain connects TRBV28 to TRBJ2-7; 9 bases fit TRBD1. Germline trimming cut 7 bases from V and 4 bases from J; bases unmatched to any gene: 8. Germline values: CDR1 MDHEN, CDR2 SYDVKM. This CDR3 region has 14 residues. The chain's CDR3 is CASNGQGREYEQYV. CDR3 DNA sequence: TGTGCCAGCAATGGACAGGGGAGAGAATACGAGCAGTACGTC.

This clone was recorded once. V is TRBV28 and J is TRBJ1-5, with D unresolved. There are 15 residues in the CDR3. The germline V gene has CDR1 MDHEN and CDR2 SYDVKM. Trimming pared 4 bases from V and 3 bases from J, leaving 13 bases between. DNA of the CDR3: TGTGCCAGCAGTTGGTCGGGAAGGGACAATCAGCCCCAGCATTTT. Translated: CASSWSGRDNQPQHF.

This clone was seen more than once but under ten times. The chain has TRBV10-1 and TRBJ2-1; D is perhaps TRBD1 (5 bases). V was clipped by 6 bases and J by 5 bases, with 14 bases between them. The CDR3 extends over 14 amino acids. Germline assignment: CDR1 WNHNN and CDR2 SYGVQD (reference sequence). In nucleotides, the CDR3 is TGCGCCAGCAGAAGAAGGGAAGGGGACAATGAGCAGTTCTTC. Protein sequence: CASRRREGDNEQFF.

The chain has TRBV6-1 and TRBJ1-4, with D possibly being TRBD1 (6 bases). V shed 6 bases and J shed 3 bases, with 14 bases lying between them. Germline CDR1 MNHNS, CDR2 SASEGT. The CDR3 is 15 amino acids. Here the CDR3 DNA reads TGTGCCAGCAGGACTGGGACACGTGCTAATGAAAAACTGTTTTTT. Translation: CASRTGTRANEKLFF.

The chain links TRBV7-9 to TRBJ2-3, with 10 bases lining up with TRBD2. The CDR3 is made up of 16 amino acids. Germline V gene data show CDR1 as SEHNR and CDR2 as FQNEAQ (reference sequence). V lost 5 bases to trimming and J lost 2 bases; unmatched junction nucleotides: 7. The CDR3 is CASSGLAEPLTDTQYF. The CDR3, as DNA: TGTGCCAGCAGCGGACTAGCGGAGCCACTCACAGATACGCAGTATTTT.

The chain employs TRBV20-1 and TRBJ1-2; D possibly corresponds to TRBD1 (5 bases). Germline V lookup: CDR1 DFQATT, CDR2 SNEGSKA (reference sequence). V was shortened by 6 bases and J by 6 bases, with 11 bases between the two germline ends. The CDR3 has 11 residues. The CDR3 coding sequence is TGCAGTGCCTTGGGGCGCCATGGCTACACCTTC. The encoded protein is CSALGRHGYTF.

This rearrangement joins TRBV2 to TRBJ2-3; the match to TRBD2 covers 11 bases. Per the germline V gene, CDR1 is SNHLY and CDR2 is FYNNEI. The V gene end was trimmed by 1 base and the J gene end by 4 bases; junction bases not matched to a gene: 13. This CDR3 is built from 19 residues. This chain's CDR3 is CASSEVGIAGGLFADTQYF. The DNA for the CDR3 is TGTGCCAGCAGTGAAGTCGGGATAGCGGGGGGGCTGTTCGCAGATACGCAGTATTTT.

This clone was detected only a few times. J is TRBJ1-1 and V is TRBV6-1, with 11 bases aligning to TRBD1. The CDR3 contains 15 residues. The junction had 5 bases not matched to a gene; V was cut back by 3 bases and J by 5 bases. Germline CDR1 is MNHNS and CDR2 is SASEGT. CDR3 bases: TGTGCCAGCAGTGACCCGGGACAGGGGGGAACTGAAGCTTTCTTT. Translated, it gives CASSDPGQGGTEAFF.

J is TRBJ2-5 and V is TRBV20-1; D is uncertain. Near its end, the DNA agrees better with TRBJ2-7, so the J call may be wrong. CDR1 is DFQATT, CDR2 SNEGSKA, per germline (reference sequence). This CDR3 has 10 amino acids. The CDR3 nucleotides read TGCAGTGCTTGGGCCGGCGAGCAGTACTTC. Translation gives CSAWAGEQYF.

The chain couples TRBV19 to TRBJ2-3; D perhaps matches TRBD1 (5 bases). Germline loops: CDR1 LNHDA, CDR2 SQIVND (reference sequence). Trimming stripped 5 bases from V and 2 bases from J, with 8 bases between. This CDR3 is 13 amino acids long. CDR3 region: CASSLTATDTQYF. As DNA, the CDR3 is TGTGCCAGTAGTCTGACAGCCACAGATACGCAGTATTTT.

The V gene is TRBV6-4, the J gene TRBJ2-2; maybe TRBD2 (6 bases). V lost 2 bases and J lost 0, with 7 bases in between. Germline lookup yields CDR1 MRHNA and CDR2 SNTAGT. This CDR3 contains 15 residues. DNA of the CDR3: TGTGCCAGCAGTGACGGGGGGACGAACACCGGGGAGCTGTTTTTT. Translation gives CASSDGGTNTGELFF.

The chain is built from TRBV5-1 and TRBJ2-7; TRBD1 matches 10 bases. The V gene's germline CDR1 is SGHRS and CDR2 YFSETQ. The CDR3 runs 17 residues. The ends lost 2 bases at V and 6 bases at J; junction bases unmatched: 14. Here the CDR3 reads CASSFGGAGTGAVEQYF. CDR3 DNA: TGCGCCAGCAGCTTTGGTGGGGCCGGGACAGGGGCTGTCGAGCAGTACTTC.